The clone carrying this TCR beta chain was recorded a few times. The data originate from a study of T cells after yellow fever vaccination. TCRdb passed the 5' RACE reads through MiXCR, listing each CDR3 protein once. The repertoire consists of around 110,000 distinct CDR3 sequences, with roughly 8.9% occurring once and the leading ten covering about 25%. Germline CDR1 is GTSNPN and CDR2 is SVGIG (reference sequence). V was cut by 0 bases and J by 7 bases, with 13 bases left in between. The CDR3 loop spans 13 amino acids. V usage is TRBV30 and J usage is TRBJ2-7; tentatively, D is TRBD1 (5 bases). This sequence was found in a man younger than 45 who received the YFV17D yellow fever vaccine. Source: CD8+ T cells sorted from PBMCs, taken 45 days after the yellow fever booster vaccination. DNA for the CDR3: TGTGCCTGGAGTGTACTTGGCTCAGGGGAGCAGTACTTC. Protein: CAWSVLGSGEQYF.